A single sample gave rise to the 2 T cell receptor beta chains below, sequenced in a study of T cell responses to AZD1222 COVID-19 vaccine. Profiled with immunoSEQ multiplex PCR; TCRdb holds only in-frame clones, not every one. The top ten clones hold roughly 3.9% of a sample with about 55,000 clones, about 90% of them seen once. The sample was peripheral blood, taken on day 0 of AZD1222 vaccination. The origin of the receptors is an adult in good health.

This rearrangement joins TRBV28 to TRBJ1-1; 7 bases agree with TRBD1. J lost 9 bases, V lost 5 bases, and 15 bases had no gene match. This CDR3 region has 15 residues. Germline V gene lookup returns CDR1 MDHEN and CDR2 SYDVKM. CDR3 coding DNA: TGTGCCAGCAGTCCAGGACAGGTTGGAAGCGGGAAAGCTTTCTTT. The encoded protein is CASSPGQVGSGKAFF.

The chain joins TRBV6-2 or TRBV6-3 to TRBJ2-7; tentatively, D is TRBD2 (5 bases). The CDR3 totals 12 residues. V shed 4 bases and J shed 4 bases, with 8 bases lying between them. CDR1 and CDR2 (germline): MNHEY, SVGEGT. CDR3 sequence: CASSWESYEQYF. In DNA, the CDR3 is TGTGCCAGCAGTTGGGAGTCTTACGAGCAGTACTTC.